Following are 22 T cell receptor beta chains from one sample sequenced in a study of blood T cell repertoires in COVID-19. The table came from immunoSEQ multiplex PCR; TCRdb's copy has only in-frame clones and leaves some out. Among about 180,000 clones listed, approximately 80% were seen once. The sample comprised PBMCs or T cells enriched from blood (not recorded which). All receptors come from a man aged 55 to 70 who had been exposed to COVID-19.

J is TRBJ2-2 and V is TRBV20-1; 9 bases are shared with TRBD2. Germline trimming cut 3 bases from V and 6 bases from J; bases unmatched to any gene: 5. The germline CDR1 and CDR2 sequences are DFQATT and SNEGSKA (reference sequence). The CDR3 is 14 amino acids. The CDR3 sequence: CSASLAGGAGELFF. The CDR3 nucleotides are TGCAGTGCTAGTTTGGCGGGAGGGGCCGGGGAGCTGTTTTTT.

V and J are TRBV3-1 (or the pseudogene TRBV3-2) and TRBJ2-5, with D perhaps matching TRBD1 (5 bases). The V gene's germline CDR1 is LGHDT and CDR2 YNNKEL (reference sequence). Trimming stripped 0 bases from V and 2 bases from J, with 7 bases between. CDR3 length: 14 residues. In DNA form, the CDR3 reads TGTGCCAGCAGCCAAGATCCAGGGCAAGAGACCCAGTACTTC. Protein sequence: CASSQDPGQETQYF.

This clone was seen just once. The chain combines TRBV7-8 with TRBJ1-4, with D perhaps TRBD1 (6 bases). This CDR3 is 19 amino acids long. Trimming pared 3 bases from V and 0 bases from J, leaving 20 bases between. The V gene's germline CDR1 is SGHVS and CDR2 FQNEAQ. For the CDR3, the DNA is TGTGCCAGCAGCTTGGCAACCGGACAGACCCTTGCAACTAATGAAAAACTGTTTTTT. Residues: CASSLATGQTLATNEKLFF.

The chain couples TRBV30 to TRBJ1-4, with D unresolved. V lost 8 bases and J lost 0, with 10 bases in between. The CDR3 spans 13 residues. Per germline, CDR1 GTSNPN and CDR2 SVGIG (reference sequence). The CDR3 sequence: CAIQDATNEKLFF. CDR3 coding DNA: TGTGCCATCCAGGATGCAACTAATGAAAAACTGTTTTTT.

V usage is TRBV29-1 and J usage is TRBJ2-2, with 11 positions matching TRBD2. CDR3 length: 16 amino acids. The germline V gene has CDR1 SQVTM and CDR2 ANQGSEA. The V and J ends lost 7 bases and 5 bases, in that order; junction bases with no gene match: 12. CDR3 coding DNA: TGCAGCGCTGCACTAGCGGGAGTCGGTGCAACCGGGGAGCTGTTTTTT. Amino acid sequence: CSAALAGVGATGELFF.

This rearrangement joins TRBV18 to TRBJ1-1, with D perhaps matching TRBD1 (5 bases). V gave up 1 base and J gave up 5 bases, with 11 bases separating them. The germline gives CDR1 KGHSH, CDR2 LQKENI. The CDR3 is 14 amino acids. The CDR3 loop is CASSPLREGTEAFF. The CDR3 bases are TGTGCCAGCTCACCACTGAGGGAGGGGACTGAAGCTTTCTTT.

The J gene is TRBJ2-7, the V gene TRBV19; 7 bases are shared with TRBD1. J gave up 6 bases and V 3 bases, and 8 bases lay outside the gene matches. The CDR3 runs 14 residues. Looked up from germline, CDR1 is LNHDA and CDR2 is SQIVND (reference sequence). The CDR3 region is CASSMGDSQVEQYF. CDR3 DNA sequence: TGTGCCAGTAGTATGGGGGACAGTCAGGTCGAGCAGTACTTC.

V is TRBV12-3 or TRBV12-4 and J is TRBJ2-5; D is unresolved. This CDR3 comprises 13 residues. V gave up 6 bases and J gave up 3 bases, with 11 bases separating them. The CDR3 region has the DNA TGTGCCAGCAGACAATCCGGAGAAGAGACCCAGTACTTC. Amino acids: CASRQSGEETQYF.

V usage is TRBV6-2 or TRBV6-3 and J usage is TRBJ1-2, with 8 nucleotides matching TRBD1. Losses at the gene ends were 6 bases for V and 2 bases for J; bases not matched to a gene: 5. The CDR3 totals 14 residues. From germline, CDR1 is MNHEY and CDR2 SVGEGT. Here the CDR3 DNA reads TGTGCCAGCAGCCAGAGGACAGGGAACTATGGCTACACCTTC. Translated, it gives CASSQRTGNYGYTF.

This clone was detected once. This chain connects TRBV19 to TRBJ1-2, with TRBD1 identical over 9 bases. CDR3 size: 15 residues. The V gene's germline CDR1 is LNHDA and CDR2 SQIVND (reference sequence). With 5 bases clipped from V and 7 bases from J, the junction kept 11 bases outside the gene matches. CDR3 sequence reads: CASSDTGGGAAGYTF. DNA of the CDR3: TGTGCCAGTAGTGACACAGGGGGCGGAGCTGCTGGCTACACCTTC. Together with reference TRBV19 and TRBJ1-2, the CDR3 gives the full variable domain: DGGITQSPKYLFRKEGQNVTLSCEQNLNHDAMYWYRQDPGQGLRLIYYSQIVNDFQKGDIAEGYSVSREKKESFPLTVTSAQKNPTAFYLCASSDTGGGAAGYTFGSGTRLTVV.

This clone was seen only once. The rearrangement uses TRBV2 and TRBJ2-7; tentative D call: TRBD2 (6 bases). With 7 bases removed from V and 6 bases from J, the gap between germline ends came to 13 bases. Germline V gene data show CDR1 as SNHLY and CDR2 as FYNNEI. This CDR3 spans 12 amino acids. The CDR3 nucleotides read TGTGCCAGCACCGGGGACTTTGCCGAGCAGTACTTC. Translation: CASTGDFAEQYF. The full variable domain, in which reference TRBV2 and TRBJ2-7 provide the parts outside the CDR3, is EPEVTQTPSHQVTQMGQEVILRCVPISNHLYFYWYRQILGQKVEFLVSFYNNEISEKSEIFDDQFSVERPDGSNFTLKIRSTKLEDSAMYFCASTGDFAEQYFGPGTRLTVT.

The table lists this clone with a few counts. The sample contains more than one DNA sequence encoding this CDR3. J is TRBJ2-3 and V is TRBV19; possible D gene TRBD2, 6 bases. Trimming cost V 6 bases and J 1 base, with 8 bases left between them. CDR1 LNHDA and CDR2 SQIVND come from the germline V gene (reference sequence). The CDR3 spans 13 residues. The CDR3 sequence: CASSPGGTDTQYF. For the CDR3, the DNA is TGTGCCAGTAGCCCGGGGGGCACAGATACGCAGTATTTT.

The J gene is TRBJ1-1, the V gene TRBV25-1, with 8 bases identical to TRBD1. The germline V gene encodes CDR1 MGHDK and CDR2 SYGVNS. CDR3 length: 15 residues. The junction had 12 bases not matched to a gene; V was cut back by 4 bases and J by 8 bases. CDR3 protein: CASSVDRVAGREAFF. As DNA, the CDR3 is TGTGCCAGCAGTGTGGACAGGGTGGCGGGAAGGGAAGCTTTCTTT. The full variable domain, completed using reference TRBV25-1 and TRBJ1-1, is EADIYQTPRYLVIGTGKKITLECSQTMGHDKMYWYQQDPGMELHLIHYSYGVNSTEKGDLSSESTVSRIRTEHFPLTLESARPSHTSQYLCASSVDRVAGREAFFGQGTRLTVV.

A few counts support this clone. This sequence joins TRBV12-5 and TRBJ1-6; D is unclear. This CDR3 comprises 17 residues. Deletions cut 1 base from V and 0 bases from J, with 10 bases between. Per germline, CDR1 LGHNT and CDR2 FRNRAP. In nucleotides, the CDR3 is TGTGCTAGTGGTTTGGCCTCACAGAGCTCCTATAATTCACCCCTCCACTTT. This encodes CASGLASQSSYNSPLHF.

The chain uses TRBV24-1 and TRBJ2-1, with 12 bases lining up with TRBD2. The CDR3 totals 15 residues. CDR1 and CDR2 from the germline V gene are KGHDR and SFDVKD. Losses at the gene ends were 6 bases for V and 7 bases for J; bases not matched to a gene: 6. CDR3 sequence (DNA): TGTGCCACCAGTCTAGCGGGAGGGCCTGGAAATGAGCAGTTCTTC. Protein: CATSLAGGPGNEQFF.

The gene calls are TRBV7-8 and TRBJ1-3; D ambiguous. V lost 1 base to trimming and J lost 3 bases, with 19 bases between them. Germline CDR1 SGHVS, CDR2 FQNEAQ. The CDR3 is 18 amino acids. The CDR3, as DNA: TGTGCCAGCAGCTTAGTCCGAGGTTCGGCAGCATTTGGAAACACCATATATTTT. It encodes CASSLVRGSAAFGNTIYF.

The chain couples TRBV7-9 to TRBJ2-3, with D tentatively TRBD2 (6 bases). The V and J ends lost 3 bases and 8 bases respectively, with 15 bases between them. Germline CDR1 is SEHNR and CDR2 is FQNEAQ (reference sequence). The CDR3 spans 14 residues. The CDR3 nucleotides read TGTGCCAGCAGCTTGGAGGGCGCCCAGGGTACGCAGTATTTT. This sequence encodes CASSLEGAQGTQYF.

This clone has a handful of counts. V gene TRBV11-1 combines with J gene TRBJ1-1; possibly TRBD1 for D (5 bases). The CDR3 extends over 15 amino acids. Trimming pared 0 bases from V and 8 bases from J, leaving 16 bases between. Germline CDR1 reads SGHAT; CDR2 reads FQDESV (reference sequence). Written as DNA, the CDR3 is TGTGCCAGCAGCTTAGCTATCGACAGTTACCTCGAAGCTTTCTTT. Translating it yields CASSLAIDSYLEAFF. The full variable domain, its missing parts supplied by reference TRBV11-1 and TRBJ1-1, is EAEVAQSPRYKITEKSQAVAFWCDPISGHATLYWYRQILGQGPELLVQFQDESVVDDSQLPKDRFSAERLKGVDSTLKIQPAELGDSAMYLCASSLAIDSYLEAFFGQGTRLTVV.

The rearrangement joins TRBV27 to TRBJ2-3; possibly TRBD1 for D (6 bases). Per germline, CDR1 MNHEY and CDR2 SMNVEV (reference sequence). The CDR3 runs 17 residues. V was cut by 4 bases and J by 2 bases, with 19 bases left in between. CDR3 protein: CASSSHGDRTYTDTQYF. The DNA for the CDR3 is TGTGCCAGCAGTTCTCATGGTGACAGGACCTACACAGATACGCAGTATTTT.

The sample holds one count of this clone. This chain uses TRBV25-1 with TRBJ2-1, with D possibly being TRBD1 (6 bases). This CDR3 has 17 amino acids. V lost 5 bases and J 7 bases, leaving 24 bases between the germline ends. Per germline, CDR1 MGHDK and CDR2 SYGVNS. CDR3 coding DNA: TGTGCCAGCAGTAACTTAAATCAGGGGCTGCGGCGGAATGAGCAGTTCTTC. The encoded protein is CASSNLNQGLRRNEQFF.

The chain couples TRBV5-1 to TRBJ1-1; D is unresolved. V was trimmed by 4 bases and J by 2 bases, leaving 12 bases between them. The CDR3 has 14 amino acids. Per germline, CDR1 SGHRS and CDR2 YFSETQ. As DNA, the CDR3 is TGCGCCAGCAGCCTGGACGGAGACAACACTGAAGCTTTCTTT. Translation gives CASSLDGDNTEAFF.

This chain joins TRBV7-2 and TRBJ2-7, with a tentative D call TRBD2 (5 bases). The length of the CDR3 is 13 residues. CDR1 and CDR2 from the germline V gene are SGHTA and FQGNSA. V lost 5 bases, J lost 7 bases, and 15 bases lay in between. The CDR3 sequence: CASSATGSGEQYF. CDR3 bases: TGTGCCAGCAGCGCAACTGGGTCGGGGGAGCAGTACTTC.